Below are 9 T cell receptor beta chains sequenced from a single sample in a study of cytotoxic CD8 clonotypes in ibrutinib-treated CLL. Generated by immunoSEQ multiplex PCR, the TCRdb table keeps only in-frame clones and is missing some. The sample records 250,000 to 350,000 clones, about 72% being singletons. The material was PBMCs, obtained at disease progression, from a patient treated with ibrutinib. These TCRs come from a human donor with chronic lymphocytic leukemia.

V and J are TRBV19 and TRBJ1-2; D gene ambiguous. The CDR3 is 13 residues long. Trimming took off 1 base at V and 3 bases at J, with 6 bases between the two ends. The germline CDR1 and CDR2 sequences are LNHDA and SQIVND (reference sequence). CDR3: CASSIGGHYGYTF. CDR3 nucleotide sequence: TGTGCCAGTAGTATAGGGGGTCACTATGGCTACACCTTC.

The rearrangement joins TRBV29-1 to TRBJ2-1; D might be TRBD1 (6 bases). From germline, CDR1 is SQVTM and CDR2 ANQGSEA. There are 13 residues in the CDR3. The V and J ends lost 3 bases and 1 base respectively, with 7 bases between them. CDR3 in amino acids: CSVETGSYNEQFF. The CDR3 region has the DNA TGCAGCGTTGAGACAGGATCCTACAATGAGCAGTTCTTC.

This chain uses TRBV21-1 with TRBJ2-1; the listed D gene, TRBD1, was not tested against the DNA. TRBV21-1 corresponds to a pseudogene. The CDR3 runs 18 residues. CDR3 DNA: TGTGCCAGCAGCAAAGGCGCTTCTTTTAGAGGGGGTTACAATGAGCAGTTCTTC. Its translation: CASSKGASFRGGYNEQFF.

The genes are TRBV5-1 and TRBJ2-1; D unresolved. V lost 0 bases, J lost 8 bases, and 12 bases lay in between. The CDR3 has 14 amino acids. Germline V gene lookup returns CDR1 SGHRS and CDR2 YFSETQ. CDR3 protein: CASSLAGVADEQFF. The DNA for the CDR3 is TGCGCCAGCAGCTTGGCCGGAGTGGCGGATGAGCAGTTCTTC.

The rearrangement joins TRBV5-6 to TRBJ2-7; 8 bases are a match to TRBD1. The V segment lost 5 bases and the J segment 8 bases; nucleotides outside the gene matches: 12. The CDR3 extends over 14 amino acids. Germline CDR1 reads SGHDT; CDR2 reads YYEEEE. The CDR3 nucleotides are TGTGCCAGCAGTAACACAGGGGGTTCGTTCCAGCAGTACTTC. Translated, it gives CASSNTGGSFQQYF.

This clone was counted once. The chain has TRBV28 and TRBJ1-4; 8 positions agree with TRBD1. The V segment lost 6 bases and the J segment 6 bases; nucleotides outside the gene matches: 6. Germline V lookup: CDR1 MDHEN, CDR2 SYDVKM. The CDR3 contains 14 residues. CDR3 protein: CASSNTGGYEKLFF. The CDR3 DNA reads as TGTGCCAGCAGCAATACAGGGGGTTATGAAAAACTGTTTTTT.

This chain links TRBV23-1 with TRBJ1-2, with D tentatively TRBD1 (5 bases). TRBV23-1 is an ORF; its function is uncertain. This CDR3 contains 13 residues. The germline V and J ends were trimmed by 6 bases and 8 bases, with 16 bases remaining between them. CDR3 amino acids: CASRPPGPGGYTF. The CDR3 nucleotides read TGCGCCAGCAGGCCACCGGGACCTGGAGGCTACACCTTC.

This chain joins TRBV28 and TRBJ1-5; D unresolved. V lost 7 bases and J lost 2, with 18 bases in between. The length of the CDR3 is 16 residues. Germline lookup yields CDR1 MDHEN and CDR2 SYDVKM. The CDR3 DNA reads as TGTGCCAGCACCCTCGCTGGGCCCGAGGGCAATCAGCCCCAGCATTTT. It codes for CASTLAGPEGNQPQHF.

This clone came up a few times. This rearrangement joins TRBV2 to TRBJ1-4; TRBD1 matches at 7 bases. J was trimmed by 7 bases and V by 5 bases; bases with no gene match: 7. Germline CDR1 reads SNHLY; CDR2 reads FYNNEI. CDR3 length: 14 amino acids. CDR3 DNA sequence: TGTGCCAGCAGTCTCGACAGGGTGGGTGAAAAACTGTTTTTT. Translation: CASSLDRVGEKLFF.